This entry describes one T cell receptor (beta chain). Its antigen is not identified. Cells defined as naive were viable CD3+CD4+ or CD3+CD8+ and CCR7+CD45RA+CD45RO-CD95-CD27+CD28+. The data belong to a study of T cells after posttransplantation cyclophosphamide. The CDR3 covers 15 residues. V was clipped by 4 bases and J by 7 bases, with 17 bases between them. Germline-derived CDR1 and CDR2 are SEHNR and FQNEAQ (reference sequence). The protocol was immunoSEQ multiplex PCR, while the TCRdb copy is restricted to in-frame clones and leaves out a portion. The data show over 7,500 clones, approximately 98% seen once. Study results and caveats: Later blood repertoires were often dominated by clones from the donor CD8+ memory compartment. Blood and skin or GI T cell repertoires showed limited TRB overlap.

The sample consisted of naive CD8+ T cells sorted from PBMCs. This chain uses TRBV7-9 with TRBJ2-1, with D possibly being TRBD1 (6 bases). The TCR was taken from a middle-aged man in good health, CMV-negative, and a related stem cell transplant donor. The CDR3 nucleotides read TGTGCCAGCAGCTCCAATACAGGGTTGGGAAATGAGCAGTTCTTC. This sequence encodes CASSSNTGLGNEQFF.